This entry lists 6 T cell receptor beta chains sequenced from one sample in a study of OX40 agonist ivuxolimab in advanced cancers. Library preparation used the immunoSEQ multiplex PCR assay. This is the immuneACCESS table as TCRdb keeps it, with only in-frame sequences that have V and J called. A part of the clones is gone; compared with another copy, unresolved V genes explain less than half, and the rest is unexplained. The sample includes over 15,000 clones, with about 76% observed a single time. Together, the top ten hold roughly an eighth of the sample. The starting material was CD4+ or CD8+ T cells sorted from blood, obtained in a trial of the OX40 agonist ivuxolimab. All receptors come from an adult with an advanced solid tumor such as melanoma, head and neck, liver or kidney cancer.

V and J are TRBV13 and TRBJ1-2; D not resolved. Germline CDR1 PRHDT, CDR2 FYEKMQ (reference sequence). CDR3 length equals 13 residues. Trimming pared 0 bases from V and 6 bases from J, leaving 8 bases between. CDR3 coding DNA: TGTGCCAGCAGCTTAGGACGCGGCGATGGCTACACCTTC. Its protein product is CASSLGRGDGYTF. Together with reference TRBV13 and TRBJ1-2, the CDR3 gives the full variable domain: AAGVIQSPRHLIKEKRETATLKCYPIPRHDTVYWYQQGPGQDPQFLISFYEKMQSDKGSIPDRFSAQQFSDYHSELNMSSLELGDSALYFCASSLGRGDGYTFGSGTRLTVV.

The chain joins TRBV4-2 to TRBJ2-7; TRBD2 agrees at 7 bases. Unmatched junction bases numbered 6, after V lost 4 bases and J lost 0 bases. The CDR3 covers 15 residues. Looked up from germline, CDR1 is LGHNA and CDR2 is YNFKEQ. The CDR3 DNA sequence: TGTGCCAGCAGCCTTAATCTAGCGGTCTCCTACGAGCAGTACTTC. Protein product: CASSLNLAVSYEQYF.

The CDR3 nucleotides read TGTGCCAGCAAGCACAGAAACTATGGCTACACCTTC. Translated, it gives CASKHRNYGYTF. This chain joins TRBV5-4 and TRBJ1-2; D call uncertain. This CDR3 spans 12 amino acids. Germline values: CDR1 SGHNT, CDR2 YYREEE (reference sequence). V was clipped by 6 bases and J by 2 bases, with 8 bases between them.

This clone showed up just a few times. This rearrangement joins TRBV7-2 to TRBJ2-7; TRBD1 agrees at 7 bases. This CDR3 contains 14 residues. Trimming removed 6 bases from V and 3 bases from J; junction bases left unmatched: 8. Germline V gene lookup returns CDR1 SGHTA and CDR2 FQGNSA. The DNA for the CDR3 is TGTGCCAGCAGGATAGGACAGGAGTACTACGAGCAGTACTTC. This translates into CASRIGQEYYEQYF.

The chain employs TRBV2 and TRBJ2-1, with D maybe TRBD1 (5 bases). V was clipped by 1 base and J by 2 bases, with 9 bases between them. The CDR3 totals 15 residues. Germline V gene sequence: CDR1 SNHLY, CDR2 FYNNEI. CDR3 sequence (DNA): TGTGCCAGCAGTGAAGAGACAGCCACCTACAATGAGCAGTTCTTC. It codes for CASSEETATYNEQFF.

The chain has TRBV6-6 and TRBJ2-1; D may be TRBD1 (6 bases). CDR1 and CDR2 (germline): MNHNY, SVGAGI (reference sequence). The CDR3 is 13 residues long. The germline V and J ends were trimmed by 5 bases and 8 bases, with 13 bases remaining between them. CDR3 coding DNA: TGTGCCAGCAGTCTAAACAGGGTCGATGAGCAGTTCTTC. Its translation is CASSLNRVDEQFF.